This TCR beta chain came from a study of blood T cell repertoires in COVID-19. Across the study: Spain, Italy and the United States supplied samples that represented acute and convalescent COVID-19.

The assay was immunoSEQ multiplex PCR, and TCRdb's table has in-frame clones only and misses some. The sample contains just over 80,000 clones, around 86% of which appear only once. The sample comprised peripheral blood. The receptor comes from a man older than 75 with acute or convalescent COVID-19.

This chain's CDR3 is CASSPQGFGTEAFF. CDR3 sequence (DNA): TGTGCCAGCAGTCCACAGGGATTCGGCACTGAAGCTTTCTTT. The chain couples TRBV27 to TRBJ1-1, with a tentative D call TRBD1 (6 bases). Germline CDR1 reads MNHEY; CDR2 reads SMNVEV (reference sequence). The CDR3 runs 14 residues. Between the trimmed V and J ends, which lost 5 bases and 4 bases, there was a span of 14 bases.